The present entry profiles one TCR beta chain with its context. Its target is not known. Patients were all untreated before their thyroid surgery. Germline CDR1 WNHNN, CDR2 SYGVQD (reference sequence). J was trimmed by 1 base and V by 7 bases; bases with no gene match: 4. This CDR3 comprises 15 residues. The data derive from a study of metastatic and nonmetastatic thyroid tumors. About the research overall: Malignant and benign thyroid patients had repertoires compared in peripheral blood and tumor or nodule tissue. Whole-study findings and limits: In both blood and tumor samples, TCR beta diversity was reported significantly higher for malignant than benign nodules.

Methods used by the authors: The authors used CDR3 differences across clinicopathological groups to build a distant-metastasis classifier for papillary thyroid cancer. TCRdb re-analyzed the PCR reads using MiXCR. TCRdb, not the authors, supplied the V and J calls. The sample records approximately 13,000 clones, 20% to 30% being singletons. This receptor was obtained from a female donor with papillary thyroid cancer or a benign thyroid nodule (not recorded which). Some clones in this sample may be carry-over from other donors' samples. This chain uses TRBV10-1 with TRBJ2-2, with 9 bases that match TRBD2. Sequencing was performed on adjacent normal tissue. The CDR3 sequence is CASTRLAENTGELFF. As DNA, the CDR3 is TGCGCCAGCACCAGACTAGCGGAGAACACCGGGGAGCTGTTTTTT.